This T cell receptor beta chain was retrieved from a study of Graves' ophthalmopathy and Graves' hyperthyroidism. Study in general: Peripheral blood samples were taken at initial diagnosis, before any treatment.

For repertoire sequencing, the TCR beta CDR3 regions were amplified from RNA transcripts. Second-round multiplex PCR followed a first-round RT-PCR using HTBI primers. TCRdb re-called the multiplex PCR reads with MiXCR, one entry per CDR3 protein. The data contain almost 400,000 distinct CDR3 sequences, approximately 16% of them singletons. On this clonotype itself: The antigen is unknown. The germline gene is not matched at one end of the junction; a read error may be the cause.

Study results and caveats: Ophthalmopathy progression cases were predicted by the model with about 70% sensitivity and 72.22% specificity.

Germline values: CDR1 SGHRS, CDR2 YFSETQ. This CDR3 is built from 13 residues. Other autoimmune disease, uncontrolled infection, pregnancy and lactation led to exclusion. The chain is built from TRBV5-1 and TRBJ2-7, with a weak D call TRBD2 (5 bases). The receptor comes from a woman aged 18-29 years with Graves' ophthalmopathy. What was sequenced was peripheral blood. CDR3 coding DNA: TGCGCCAGCAGCTTGGTAGTAACCGGGGAGCTGTACTTC. Protein product: CASSLVVTGELYF.